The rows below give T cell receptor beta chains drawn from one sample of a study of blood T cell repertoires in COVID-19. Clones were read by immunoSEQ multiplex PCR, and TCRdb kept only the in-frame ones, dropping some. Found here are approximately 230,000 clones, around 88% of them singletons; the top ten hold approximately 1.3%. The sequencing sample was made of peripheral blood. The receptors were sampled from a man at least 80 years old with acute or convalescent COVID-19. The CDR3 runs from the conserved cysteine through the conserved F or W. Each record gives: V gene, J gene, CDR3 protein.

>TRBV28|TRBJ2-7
CASSPAGGPGVEQYF
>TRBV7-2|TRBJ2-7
CASSAQGGQFSRGYEQYF
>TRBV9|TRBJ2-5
CASSALAGVQETQYF
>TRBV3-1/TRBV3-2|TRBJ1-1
CASSRRDTEAFF
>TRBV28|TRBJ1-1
CASSPRQGHTEAFF
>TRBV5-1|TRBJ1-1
CASSLTAGTAKNTEAFF
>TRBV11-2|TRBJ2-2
CASSPPGLDGELFF
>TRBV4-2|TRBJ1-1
CASSQDLSGGSAEAFF
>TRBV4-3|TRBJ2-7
CASSLVETGIDEQYF
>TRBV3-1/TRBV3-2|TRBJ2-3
CASSQGGASGGGGTQYF
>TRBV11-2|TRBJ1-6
CASSFGGAGQGNSPLHF
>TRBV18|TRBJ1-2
CASSPSNVKGQNYGYTF
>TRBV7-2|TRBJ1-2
CASSLASDRPLYGYTF
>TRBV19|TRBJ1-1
CASSIQGMNTEAFF
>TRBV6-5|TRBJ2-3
CASSLSTDTQYF
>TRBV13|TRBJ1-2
CASSFRDRGRLNYGYTF
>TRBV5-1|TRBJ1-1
CASSLNPGGMNTEAFF
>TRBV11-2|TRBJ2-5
CASSLNLAGSQETQYF
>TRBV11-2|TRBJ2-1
CASSLDPSGTEQFF
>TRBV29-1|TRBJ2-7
CSVTSFSYEQYF
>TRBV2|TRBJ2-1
CASSGTRNYEQFF
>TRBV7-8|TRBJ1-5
CASSLRGDQPQHF
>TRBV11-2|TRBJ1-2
CASSFRVSYGYTF
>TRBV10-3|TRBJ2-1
CAISGITQREGSYNEQFF
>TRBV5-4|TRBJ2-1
CASSPRDRGLYNEQFF
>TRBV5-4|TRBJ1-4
CASSFDGGGPNEKLFF
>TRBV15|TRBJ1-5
CATKRGSGDHSNQPQHF
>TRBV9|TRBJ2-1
CASSVLGLRGFDEQFF
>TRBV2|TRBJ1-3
CASRAGTGTGNTIYF
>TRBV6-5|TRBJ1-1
CASSYSAYTEAFF
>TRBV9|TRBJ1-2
CASSEDSQGFYGYTF
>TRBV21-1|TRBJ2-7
CASSKDLGQGVWRFSYEQYF
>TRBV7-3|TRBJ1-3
CASSLAGGNTIYF
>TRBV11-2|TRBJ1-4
CASSLVADPTVKLFF
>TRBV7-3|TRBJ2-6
CASSLTKSSSGANVLTF
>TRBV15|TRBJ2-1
CATSREGGGSRNEQFF
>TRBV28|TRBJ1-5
CASILERGRGYNQPQHF
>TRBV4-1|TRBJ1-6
CASSPGQGANSPLHF
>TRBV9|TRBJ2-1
CASSVVSENEQFF
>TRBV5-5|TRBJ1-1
CASSNRRVGTEAFF
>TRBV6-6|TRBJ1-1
CASRTGTGGIAFF
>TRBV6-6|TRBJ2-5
CASSYPGGPQKGTQYF
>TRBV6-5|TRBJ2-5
CASKVATVQETQYF
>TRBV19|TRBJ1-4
CASSPQGTNEKLFF
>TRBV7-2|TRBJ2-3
CASSLVSLAGNSDTQYF
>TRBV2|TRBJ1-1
CANLFGMNTEAFF
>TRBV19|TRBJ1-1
CASSTGQGGWSTEAFF
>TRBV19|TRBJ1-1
CASTDRASNTEAFF
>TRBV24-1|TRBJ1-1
CATSDPGQGDTEAFF
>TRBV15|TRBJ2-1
CATSARRGNEQFF
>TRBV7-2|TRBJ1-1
CASSLQGARTEAFF
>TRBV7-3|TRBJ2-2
CASSPSTSAKRRLFF
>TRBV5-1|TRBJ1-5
CASRPGTGNQPQHF
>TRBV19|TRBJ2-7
CASSTRGEAEQYF
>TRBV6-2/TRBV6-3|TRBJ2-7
CASSPGLAGDRNSYEQYF